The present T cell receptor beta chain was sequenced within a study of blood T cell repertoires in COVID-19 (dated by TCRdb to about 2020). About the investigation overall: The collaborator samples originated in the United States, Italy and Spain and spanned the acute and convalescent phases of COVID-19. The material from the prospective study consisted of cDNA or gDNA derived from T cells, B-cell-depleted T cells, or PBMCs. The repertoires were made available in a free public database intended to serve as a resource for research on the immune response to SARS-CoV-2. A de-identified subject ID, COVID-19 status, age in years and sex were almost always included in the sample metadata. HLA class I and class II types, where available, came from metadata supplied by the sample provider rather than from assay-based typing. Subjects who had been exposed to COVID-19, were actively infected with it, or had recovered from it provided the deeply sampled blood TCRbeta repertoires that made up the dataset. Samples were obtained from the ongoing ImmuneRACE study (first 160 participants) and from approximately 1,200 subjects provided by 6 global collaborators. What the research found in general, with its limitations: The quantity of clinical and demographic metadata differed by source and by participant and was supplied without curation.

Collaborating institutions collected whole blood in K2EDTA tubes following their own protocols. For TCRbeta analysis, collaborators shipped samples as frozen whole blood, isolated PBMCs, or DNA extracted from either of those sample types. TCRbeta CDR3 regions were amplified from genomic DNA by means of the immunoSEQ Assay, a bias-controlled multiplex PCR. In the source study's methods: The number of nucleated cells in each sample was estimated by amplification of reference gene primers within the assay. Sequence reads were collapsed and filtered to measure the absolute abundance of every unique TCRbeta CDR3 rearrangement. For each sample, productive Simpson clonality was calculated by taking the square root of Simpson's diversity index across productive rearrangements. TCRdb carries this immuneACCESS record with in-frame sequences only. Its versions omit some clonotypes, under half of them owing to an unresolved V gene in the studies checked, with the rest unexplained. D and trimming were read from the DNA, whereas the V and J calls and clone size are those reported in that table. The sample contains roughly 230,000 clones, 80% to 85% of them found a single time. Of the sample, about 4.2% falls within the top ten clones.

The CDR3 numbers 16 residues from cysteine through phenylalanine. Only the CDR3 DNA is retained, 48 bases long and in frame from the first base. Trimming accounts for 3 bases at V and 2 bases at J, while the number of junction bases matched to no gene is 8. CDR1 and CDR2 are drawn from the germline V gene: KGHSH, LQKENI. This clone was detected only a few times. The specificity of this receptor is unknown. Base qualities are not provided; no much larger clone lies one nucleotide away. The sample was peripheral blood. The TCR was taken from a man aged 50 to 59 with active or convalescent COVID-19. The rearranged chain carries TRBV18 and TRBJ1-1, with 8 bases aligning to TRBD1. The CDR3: CASSPGQAVGNTEAFF. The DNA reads TGTGCCAGCTCACCGGGACAGGCCGTGGGAAACACTGAAGCTTTCTTT.